This T cell receptor (beta chain) is drawn from a study of blood T cell repertoires in COVID-19. Background on the study: PBMCs, B-cell-depleted T cells, or T cells were the source of the cDNA or gDNA that made up the material.

CDR3 length equals 14 residues. V gave up 4 bases and J gave up 6 bases; unmatched junction bases: 7. Germline V gene lookup returns CDR1 SGHAT and CDR2 FQNNGV. As processed by the authors: How many nucleated cells were present was estimated from reference gene primer amplification. TCRdb keeps only in-frame clones here, not all; method: immunoSEQ multiplex PCR. V, J and clone size reflect that table, while D and trimming were determined from the DNA. Seen here are some 20,000 clones, approximately 86% observed once, and the top ten hold about a sixth. This chain uses TRBV11-2 with TRBJ2-7, with 9 bases fitting TRBD2. The receptor's source is a man between 65 and 85 years old with acute or convalescent COVID-19. Sequenced material: peripheral blood. In DNA, the CDR3 is TGTGCCAGCAGCTCCTCTAGCGGGACGGTCGAGCAGTACTTC. Translating gives CASSSSSGTVEQYF.